The 15 T cell receptor beta chains presented below share a single source sample, sequenced in a study of cytotoxic CD8 clonotypes in ibrutinib-treated CLL. This table comes from immunoSEQ multiplex PCR, and its TCRdb copy is limited to in-frame clones, with some not included. The sample consists of about 300,000 clones, roughly four fifths of them appearing once. Sample: PBMCs, taken at disease progression, from a patient treated with ibrutinib. The source of these receptors is a human donor with chronic lymphocytic leukemia.

The gene calls are TRBV7-8 and TRBJ2-2, with D maybe TRBD2 (6 bases). The CDR3 covers 16 residues. Germline V gene sequence: CDR1 SGHVS, CDR2 FQNEAQ. The V end lost 0 bases, the J end lost 3 bases, and 11 bases lay between the germline ends. Written as DNA, the CDR3 is TGTGCCAGCAGCTTAGCGCGGGACCCCTACACCGGGGAGCTGTTTTTT. As protein: CASSLARDPYTGELFF.

The chain joins TRBV19 to TRBJ1-2, with 7 nucleotides matching TRBD1. Trimming cost V 1 base and J 0 bases; bases outside gene matches: 2. The CDR3 covers 15 residues. The germline V gene encodes CDR1 LNHDA and CDR2 SQIVND (reference sequence). CDR3 in DNA: TGTGCCAGTAGTATAGGACAGGGCGCTAACTATGGCTACACCTTC. This gives the protein CASSIGQGANYGYTF. The full variable domain, with the rest looked up from reference TRBV19 and TRBJ1-2, is DGGITQSPKYLFRKEGQNVTLSCEQNLNHDAMYWYRQDPGQGLRLIYYSQIVNDFQKGDIAEGYSVSREKKESFPLTVTSAQKNPTAFYLCASSIGQGANYGYTFGSGTRLTVV.

The chain uses TRBV6-5 and TRBJ2-3; D unclear. Between the trimmed V and J ends, which lost 2 bases and 6 bases, there was a span of 9 bases. CDR1 and CDR2 (germline): MNHEY, SVGAGI. The CDR3 consists of 13 residues. CDR3 loop: CASSYPPLDTQYF. CDR3 nucleotide sequence: TGTGCCAGCAGTTACCCCCCTCTTGATACGCAGTATTTT.

The chain carries TRBV6-5 and TRBJ1-2, with D perhaps matching TRBD1 (5 bases). V was shortened by 5 bases and J by 5 bases, with 15 bases between the two germline ends. This CDR3 is built from 14 residues. Germline CDR1 reads MNHEY; CDR2 reads SVGAGI. The DNA of the CDR3 is TGTGCCAGCAGTCCCCGCGGGGCCGGGTATGGCTACACCTTC. Amino acid sequence: CASSPRGAGYGYTF.

The chain employs TRBV10-1 and TRBJ2-7; TRBD2 might be the D (7 bases). The CDR3 runs to 15 residues. Germline V gives CDR1 WNHNN, CDR2 SYGVQD (reference sequence). The germline V and J ends were trimmed by 0 bases and 4 bases, with 13 bases remaining between them. CDR3 protein: CASSESTRGAYEQYF. The CDR3, as DNA: TGCGCCAGCAGTGAGTCGACACGGGGGGCGTACGAGCAGTACTTC.

Only one count was recorded for this clone. The J gene is TRBJ1-5, the V gene TRBV7-2; possible D gene TRBD1, 6 bases. This CDR3 has 11 amino acids. V shed 5 bases and J shed 16 bases, with 15 bases lying between them. Germline V gives CDR1 SGHTA, CDR2 FQGNSA. CDR3 amino acids: CASSLRQVLHF. The CDR3, as DNA: TGTGCCAGCAGCCTACGACAGGTACTCCATTTT.

For the CDR3, the DNA is TGCAGCGTTGACCCTACGGGGCAGGGGGTAGGTGAGCAGTTCTTC. Its translation is CSVDPTGQGVGEQFF. The rearrangement links TRBV29-1 to TRBJ2-1, with 7 bases matching TRBD1. Germline CDR1 is SQVTM and CDR2 is ANQGSEA. Germline trimming cut 3 bases from V and 9 bases from J; bases unmatched to any gene: 14. CDR3 length: 15 residues.

In DNA form, the CDR3 reads TGCGCCAGCAACCCGGGGACTCTAGAGCAGTTCTTC. Its protein product is CASNPGTLEQFF. The gene calls are TRBV5-1 and TRBJ2-1, with D possibly being TRBD2 (6 bases). The V gene's germline CDR1 is SGHRS and CDR2 YFSETQ. The CDR3 runs 12 residues. Trimming stripped 6 bases from V and 10 bases from J, with 14 bases between.

The chain uses TRBV6-1 and TRBJ1-1; 7 bases are a match to TRBD1. The ends lost 4 bases at V and 6 bases at J; junction bases unmatched: 5. Germline assignment: CDR1 MNHNS and CDR2 SASEGT. This CDR3 has 13 residues. In DNA form, the CDR3 reads TGTGCCAGCAGTGCCTTGACAGGGTCTGAAGCTTTCTTT. This translates into CASSALTGSEAFF.

The rearrangement joins TRBV27 to TRBJ2-7; 9 positions agree with TRBD2. V lost 1 base to trimming and J lost 2 bases; unmatched junction nucleotides: 6. From germline, CDR1 is MNHEY and CDR2 SMNVEV (reference sequence). This CDR3 comprises 16 residues. The CDR3 nucleotides are TGTGCCAGCAGTTTATGGCCTAGCGGGAACACCTACGAGCAGTACTTC. Protein sequence: CASSLWPSGNTYEQYF.

The CDR3 spells CASSMGRGSPYEQYF. CDR3 sequence (DNA): TGTGCCAGCAGTATGGGGAGGGGGTCCCCCTACGAGCAGTACTTC. The V call is TRBV5-6, the J call TRBJ2-7; tentative D call: TRBD2 (7 bases). Germline assignment: CDR1 SGHDT and CDR2 YYEEEE. V was pared by 5 bases and J by 2 bases, with 17 bases between. The CDR3 length is 15 residues. The complete variable domain, with remaining parts taken from reference TRBV5-6 and TRBJ2-7, reads DAGVTQSPTHLIKTRGQQVTLRCSPKSGHDTVSWYQQALGQGPQFIFQYYEEEERQRGNFPDRFSGHQFPNYSSELNVNALLLGDSALYLCASSMGRGSPYEQYFGPGTRLTVT.

The V gene is TRBV4-1, the J gene TRBJ1-3; D is undetermined. From germline, CDR1 is MGHRA and CDR2 YSYEKL. The CDR3 spans 14 residues. Trimming shortened V by 1 base and J by 2 bases, and 6 bases separated the two germline ends. CDR3 sequence reads: CASSQVGTGNTIYF. Written as DNA, the CDR3 is TGCGCCAGCAGCCAAGTAGGCACTGGAAACACCATATATTTT.

The V and J genes are TRBV18 and TRBJ2-7, with 9 bases aligning to TRBD1. This CDR3 has 13 amino acids. V lost 6 bases, J lost 5 bases, and 5 bases stayed unmatched. Germline CDR1 is KGHSH and CDR2 is LQKENI. The CDR3 is CASSKQGANEQYF. The CDR3 DNA is TGTGCCAGCTCCAAACAGGGGGCAAACGAGCAGTACTTC.

This chain uses TRBV7-9 with TRBJ2-7; D gene unclear. The CDR3 runs to 13 residues. The germline CDR1 and CDR2 sequences are SEHNR and FQNEAQ (reference sequence). V lost 0 bases to trimming and J lost 2 bases, with 5 bases between them. The CDR3: CASSLASTYEQYF. The CDR3 nucleotides are TGTGCCAGCAGCTTAGCCTCAACCTACGAGCAGTACTTC.

This rearrangement joins TRBV5-1 to TRBJ2-2; 11 nucleotides match TRBD2. The ends lost 0 bases at V and 4 bases at J; junction bases unmatched: 5. CDR1 and CDR2 (germline): SGHRS, YFSETQ. The CDR3 is made up of 17 amino acids. The DNA for the CDR3 is TGCGCCAGCAGCTTGGCCGGACTAGCGGGTGGCACCGGGGAGCTGTTTTTT. It specifies CASSLAGLAGGTGELFF.